Below are 7 T cell receptor beta chains sequenced from a single sample in a study. Profiled with immunoSEQ multiplex PCR; TCRdb holds only in-frame clones, not every one. The data contain roughly 68,000 clones, roughly 93% of them seen just once; the ten biggest clones take up 4.4%. Material: PBMCs. The source is a man aged 40-55 years with rheumatoid arthritis.

V usage is TRBV6-5 and J usage is TRBJ2-7, with a possible D match to TRBD1 (6 bases). Germline lookup yields CDR1 MNHEY and CDR2 SVGAGI. V dropped 6 bases and J dropped 3 bases, with 18 bases sitting between them. CDR3 length: 15 amino acids. Here the CDR3 reads CASRSPEGHNYEQYF. CDR3 nucleotides: TGTGCCAGCAGATCTCCAGAGGGACATAACTACGAGCAGTACTTC.

The V call is TRBV30, the J call TRBJ1-3, with no clear D. Germline CDR1 reads GTSNPN; CDR2 reads SVGIG (reference sequence). The CDR3 covers 14 residues. The V end was cut by 4 bases, the J end by 0 bases, with 10 bases between. The DNA for the CDR3 is TGTGCCTGGACCGTCGGGCCCTCTGGAAACACCATATATTTT. Translated: CAWTVGPSGNTIYF.

The rearrangement uses TRBV10-2 and TRBJ1-6; 9 bases align to TRBD1. Trimming at V came to 4 bases and at J to 10 bases, leaving 5 bases not matched to a gene. The CDR3 extends over 14 amino acids. Germline CDR1 WSHSY, CDR2 SAAADI. The CDR3: CASSGTGVGSPLHF. The CDR3 DNA reads TGCGCCAGCAGTGGGACAGGGGTAGGGTCACCCCTCCACTTT.

The V call is TRBV19, the J call TRBJ2-1; 10 positions match TRBD2. V shed 4 bases, J shed 6 bases, and the junction held 3 bases outside the gene matches. The CDR3 totals 14 residues. Germline-derived CDR1 and CDR2 are LNHDA and SQIVND (reference sequence). The CDR3 loop reads CASSKLAGTNEQFF. The CDR3 bases are TGTGCCAGTAGTAAACTAGCGGGGACCAATGAGCAGTTCTTC.

The chain employs TRBV6-5 and TRBJ1-1; possibly TRBD1 for D (5 bases). Trimming cost V 8 bases and J 1 base, with 11 bases left between them. CDR3 length equals 13 residues. Germline CDR1 is MNHEY and CDR2 is SVGAGI. Written as DNA, the CDR3 is TGTGCCAGCCTTGAAAGGGGGAACACTGAAGCTTTCTTT. Translation: CASLERGNTEAFF.

The chain carries TRBV24-1 and TRBJ2-1, with D possibly being TRBD1 (5 bases). The CDR3 consists of 14 residues. Germline values: CDR1 KGHDR, CDR2 SFDVKD. V lost 4 bases and J 7 bases, leaving 13 bases between the germline ends. CDR3: CATSDRQGGNEQFF. The CDR3 coding sequence is TGTGCCACCAGTGACCGGCAGGGTGGGAATGAGCAGTTCTTC.

The genes are TRBV29-1 and TRBJ1-2, with 7 bases identical to TRBD1. J gave up 5 bases and V 1 base, and 16 bases lay outside the gene matches. The germline V gene has CDR1 SQVTM and CDR2 ANQGSEA. The CDR3 is made up of 17 amino acids. CDR3 loop: CSVEAIARGFRQYGYTF. CDR3 nucleotides: TGCAGCGTTGAAGCTATCGCCAGGGGGTTTCGGCAATATGGCTACACCTTC.